This TCR beta chain was found in a study of CD4 and CD8 cells across lung adenocarcinoma regions. TCRdb re-analysed the PCR reads in MiXCR, keeping a single row per CDR3 protein. The sample has about 6,500 distinct CDR3 sequences, 51% seen once. This CDR3 has 14 residues. Germline V gives CDR1 MNHNS, CDR2 SASEGT. The germline V and J ends were trimmed by 5 bases and 1 base, with 8 bases remaining between them. Sequencing was performed on CD4+ T cells from the center of a lung tumor. This TCR was recovered from a female donor with lung adenocarcinoma. The CD4 and CD8 labels of this study may be unreliable. The V call is TRBV6-1, the J call TRBJ2-2; D not certain. CDR3 DNA sequence: TGTGCCAGCAGTCCTACTATGAACACCGGGGAGCTGTTTTTT. This codes for CASSPTMNTGELFF.